The 9 T cell receptor beta chains presented below share a single source sample, sequenced in a study of regulatory T cells in long-lasting Graves disease. Stated time point: newly diagnosed GD, antithyroid drugs for less than 3 months. The TCR library was made from RNA that had been extracted from PBMCs in TRIzol. Libraries of TCR beta came from iRepertoire HTBI primers plus Arm-PCR of CDR3 regions. TCRdb ran MiXCR on the multiplex PCR reads and lists one entry per CDR3 protein. The table lists about 470,000 distinct CDR3 sequences, around 14% of them singletons, with around 17% in the top ten. The sample also formed part of further work on T cells in Graves' hyperthyroidism and ophthalmopathy.

The sample was peripheral blood mononuclear cells (PBMCs), taken at new diagnosis, from a patient treated with antithyroid drugs. The receptors were gathered from a young woman with Graves disease.

This clonotype was recorded at least ten times. This chain connects TRBV13 to TRBJ1-4, with D hard to call. The CDR3 is 13 amino acids. Germline V CDR1 and CDR2: PRHDT, FYEKMQ (reference sequence). Trimming pared 2 bases from V and 7 bases from J, leaving 8 bases between. The CDR3: CASSLKTSEKLFF. CDR3 coding DNA: TGTGCCAGCAGCTTAAAGACCAGTGAAAAACTGTTTTTT.

This clonotype was counted ten times or more. The chain uses TRBV15 and TRBJ2-2, with D tentatively TRBD2 (5 bases). The CDR3 length is 16 residues. The germline V gene has CDR1 LNHNV and CDR2 YYDKDF (reference sequence). The V end was cut by 2 bases, the J end by 3 bases, with 13 bases between. CDR3 DNA sequence: TGTGCCACCAGCAGATTTGCGGGTTCCGACACCGGGGAGCTGTTTTTT. Amino acids: CATSRFAGSDTGELFF. The full variable domain, with the rest looked up from reference TRBV15 and TRBJ2-2, is DAMVIQNPRYQVTQFGKPVTLSCSQTLNHNVMYWYQQKSSQAPKLLFHYYDKDFNNEADTPDNFQSRRPNTSFCFLDIRSPGLGDTAMYLCATSRFAGSDTGELFFGEGSRLTVL.

This rearrangement joins TRBV5-1 to TRBJ2-5; TRBD2 aligns across 7 bases. V dropped 6 bases and J dropped 7; count of bases not matched to a gene: 12. The germline gives CDR1 SGHRS, CDR2 YFSETQ. The CDR3 contains 14 residues. CDR3 DNA sequence: TGCGCCAGCACCCCTTGGGACTATTTGGGGACCCAGTACTTC. Translating it yields CASTPWDYLGTQYF.

CDR3 region: CASAGSPGPPLHF. CDR3 in DNA: TGTGCCAGTGCGGGGAGTCCGGGACCGCCCCTCCACTTT. This chain joins TRBV19 and TRBJ1-6; the D gene is possibly TRBD1 (5 bases). There are 13 residues in the CDR3. Germline values: CDR1 LNHDA, CDR2 SQIVND (reference sequence). The V and J ends lost 8 bases and 13 bases respectively, with 18 bases between them.

This clonotype was counted at least ten times. The chain recombines TRBV20-1 with TRBJ2-7, with no clear D. The CDR3 totals 15 residues. CDR1 and CDR2 from the germline V gene are DFQATT and SNEGSKA (reference sequence). With 5 bases removed from V and 0 bases from J, the gap between germline ends came to 17 bases. This CDR3 is CSASRLGTSSYEQYF. The CDR3 coding sequence is TGCAGTGCTTCACGATTAGGAACAAGCTCCTACGAGCAGTACTTC.

Comments on this clonotype: A much more abundant neighbour one base away suggests this may be a read error. This chain links TRBV30 with TRBJ1-5; 7 nucleotides line up with TRBD1. The CDR3 consists of 13 residues. J was trimmed by 2 bases and V by 5 bases; bases with no gene match: 3. CDR1 and CDR2 from the germline V gene are GTSNPN and SVGIG (reference sequence). CDR3 amino acids: CAWATGGNQPQHF. DNA of the CDR3: TGTGCCTGGGCCACAGGGGGCAATCAGCCCCAGCATTTT.

This clonotype has a handful of counts. This chain links TRBV2 with TRBJ2-2; 15 bases are shared with TRBD2. V lost 5 bases and J lost 3; bases outside the gene matches: 4. The germline V gene encodes CDR1 SNHLY and CDR2 FYNNEI. CDR3 length equals 17 residues. This CDR3 is CASSKGLAGGYTGELFF. The DNA for the CDR3 is TGTGCCAGCAGTAAAGGACTAGCGGGGGGGTACACCGGGGAGCTGTTTTTT.

This clonotype was recorded many times. V usage is TRBV27 and J usage is TRBJ2-1; unclear D gene. Trimming removed 8 bases from V and 1 base from J, with 24 bases in between. Looked up from germline, CDR1 is MNHEY and CDR2 is SMNVEV (reference sequence). The CDR3 covers 18 residues. The chain's CDR3 is CASGRINRPFPSYNEQFF. CDR3 DNA: TGTGCCAGCGGCCGCATCAACCGACCCTTCCCATCCTACAATGAGCAGTTCTTC.

The chain uses TRBV18 and TRBJ2-1, with D maybe TRBD2 (6 bases). CDR1 is KGHSH and CDR2 is LQKENI in the germline V gene. This CDR3 is built from 17 residues. Deletions cut 0 bases from V and 6 bases from J, with 18 bases between. CDR3 loop: CASSPPVGGKILNEQFF. Written as DNA, the CDR3 is TGTGCCAGCTCACCACCAGTGGGCGGGAAGATTCTCAATGAGCAGTTCTTC. Drawing the rest from reference TRBV18 and TRBJ2-1, the complete variable domain is NAGVMQNPRHLVRRRGQEARLRCSPMKGHSHVYWYRQLPEEGLKFMVYLQKENIIDESGMPKERFSAEFPKEGPSILRIQQVVRGDSAAYFCASSPPVGGKILNEQFFGPGTRLTVL.